This entry lists 5 T cell receptor beta chains sequenced from one sample in a study of cytomegalovirus exposure and HLA in healthy donors. Generated by immunoSEQ multiplex PCR, the TCRdb table keeps only in-frame clones and is missing some. This sample has some 100,000 clones, with about 90% found just once. Sequenced sample: PBMCs. The receptor set was obtained from a woman between 18 and 30 years old in good health and CMV-seronegative.

V usage is TRBV7-2 and J usage is TRBJ1-1, with D hard to call. Germline values: CDR1 SGHTA, CDR2 FQGNSA. The CDR3 has 13 amino acids. V lost 3 bases, J lost 8 bases, and 13 bases lay in between. CDR3 protein: CASSLNAAREAFF. DNA of the CDR3: TGTGCCAGCAGCTTGAACGCCGCTAGGGAAGCTTTCTTT.

The chain uses TRBV29-1 and TRBJ2-1; TRBD2 matches at 8 bases. With V trimmed by 4 bases and J by 6 bases, 5 bases remained unmatched. The CDR3 consists of 13 residues. Germline V CDR1 and CDR2: SQVTM, ANQGSEA. Here the CDR3 reads CSVGRGGFNEQFF. The CDR3 nucleotides read TGCAGCGTTGGTCGGGGGGGCTTCAATGAGCAGTTCTTC.

The chain carries TRBV9 and TRBJ2-5, with D tentatively TRBD2 (6 bases). In germline, CDR1 is SGDLS, CDR2 YYNGEE. This CDR3 comprises 13 residues. The V end lost 0 bases, the J end lost 5 bases, and 8 bases lay between the germline ends. The CDR3 loop is CASSVEEGETQYF. The CDR3 DNA reads as TGTGCCAGCAGCGTAGAGGAGGGTGAGACCCAGTACTTC.

The CDR3, as DNA: TGTGCCTGGGGGACAGGGGGCACCCAGCCCCAGCATTTT. Translation: CAWGTGGTQPQHF. The V and J genes are TRBV30 and TRBJ1-5, with 12 bases lining up with TRBD1. After removal of 5 bases from V and 7 bases from J, the junction contained 3 bases not matched to a gene. From germline, CDR1 is GTSNPN and CDR2 SVGIG (reference sequence). This CDR3 has 13 residues.

The V gene is TRBV6-5, the J gene TRBJ1-2; 7 bases agree with TRBD1. CDR3 length equals 11 residues. V dropped 5 bases and J dropped 6; count of bases not matched to a gene: 0. Germline CDR1 reads MNHEY; CDR2 reads SVGAGI. This CDR3 is CASSDRDGYTF. The CDR3 coding sequence is TGTGCCAGCAGTGACAGGGATGGCTACACCTTC.